These 9 T cell receptor beta chains were sequenced from one sample in a study of neurological immune-mediated disorders. TCRdb passed the 5' RACE reads through MiXCR, listing each CDR3 protein once. The data contain 70,000 to 95,000 distinct CDR3 sequences, roughly 15% of them singletons. Sequencing was carried out using PBMCs. These receptors originate from a woman in her fifties or sixties in good health.

This chain links TRBV18 with TRBJ1-2; D call uncertain. The V and J ends lost 2 bases and 4 bases respectively, with 14 bases between them. From germline, CDR1 is KGHSH and CDR2 LQKENI. This CDR3 has 15 amino acids. CDR3 sequence (DNA): TGTGCCAGCTCACCAAACCTCGAAGCGGGCTATGGCTACACCTTC. This sequence encodes CASSPNLEAGYGYTF.

Comment on this clonotype: A much larger clone sits a single nucleotide away, making a read error possible. The chain links TRBV15 to TRBJ2-5; D uncertain. The CDR3 totals 16 residues. The V end was cut by 0 bases, the J end by 4 bases, with 15 bases between. Per germline, CDR1 LNHNV and CDR2 YYDKDF (reference sequence). The DNA of the CDR3 is TGTGCCACCAGCAGAGATACTGAGCGTTTTACAGAGACCCAGTACTTC. Its translation is CATSRDTERFTETQYF.

This clonotype has at least ten counts. The CDR3 nucleotides read TGTGCCAGCAGCTTAAGGGCGGGGCCAGGGGAGACCCAGTACTTC. Translated: CASSLRAGPGETQYF. This chain connects TRBV7-3 to TRBJ2-5; TRBD2 is a possible D gene (6 bases). Trimming removed 1 base from V and 5 bases from J, with 14 bases in between. The CDR3 spans 15 residues. CDR1 SGHTA and CDR2 FQGTGA come from the germline V gene.

The chain has TRBV20-1 and TRBJ2-1; 10 bases fit TRBD2. The CDR3 runs to 15 residues. Germline CDR1 DFQATT, CDR2 SNEGSKA (reference sequence). The J segment lost 9 bases and the V segment lost 1 base, leaving 9 bases of the junction unmatched. The CDR3 coding sequence is TGCAGTGCTAGAGTTGGAGCGGGGGGGCCCGGTGAGCAGTTCTTC. Translated: CSARVGAGGPGEQFF.

This clonotype was recorded only once. Given a much more abundant clone one base away, this may be a read error. The chain couples TRBV7-2 to TRBJ2-3, with D perhaps matching TRBD2 (6 bases). Deletions cut 0 bases from V and 9 bases from J, with 10 bases between. Germline CDR1 is SGHTA and CDR2 is FQGNSA. CDR3 length: 13 residues. CDR3 sequence: CASSLAGRRTQYF. In nucleotides, the CDR3 is TGTGCCAGCAGCTTAGCAGGGAGGAGGACGCAGTATTTT.

This clonotype showed up many times. V gene TRBV7-3 combines with J gene TRBJ2-7; 9 bases match TRBD2. V lost 2 bases, J lost 2 bases, and 4 bases stayed unmatched. The CDR3 loop spans 15 amino acids. Germline V lookup: CDR1 SGHTA, CDR2 FQGTGA. The CDR3 DNA reads as TGTGCCAGCAGCTTAGAACTAGCGGGCCCCTACGAGCAGTACTTC. Residues: CASSLELAGPYEQYF.

This clonotype was counted at least ten times. The rearrangement links TRBV7-2 to TRBJ1-1, with TRBD1 identical over 8 bases. The V gene's germline CDR1 is SGHTA and CDR2 FQGNSA. CDR3 length: 14 amino acids. With V trimmed by 5 bases and J by 2 bases, 4 bases remained unmatched. The CDR3 bases are TGTGCCAGCAGCCGACAGGGGTATAACACTGAAGCTTTCTTT. Protein sequence: CASSRQGYNTEAFF.

This clonotype occurred many times. The chain links TRBV7-2 to TRBJ1-6; a possible D gene is TRBD1 (5 bases). Between the trimmed V and J ends, which lost 5 bases and 13 bases, there was a span of 18 bases. The CDR3 has 14 amino acids. Germline CDR1 reads SGHTA; CDR2 reads FQGNSA. CDR3 nucleotide sequence: TGTGCCAGCAGCGAATTTGGGGCGGGGTCGCCCCTCCACTTT. This encodes CASSEFGAGSPLHF.

This clonotype occurred many times. J is TRBJ2-5 and V is TRBV29-1; possible D gene TRBD1, 6 bases. Germline V lookup: CDR1 SQVTM, CDR2 ANQGSEA. This CDR3 comprises 14 residues. The V and J ends lost 2 bases and 5 bases respectively, with 15 bases between them. The CDR3 DNA follows: TGCAGCGTTGAAAATAACAGGGTGGAGGAGACCCAGTACTTC. This sequence encodes CSVENNRVEETQYF.